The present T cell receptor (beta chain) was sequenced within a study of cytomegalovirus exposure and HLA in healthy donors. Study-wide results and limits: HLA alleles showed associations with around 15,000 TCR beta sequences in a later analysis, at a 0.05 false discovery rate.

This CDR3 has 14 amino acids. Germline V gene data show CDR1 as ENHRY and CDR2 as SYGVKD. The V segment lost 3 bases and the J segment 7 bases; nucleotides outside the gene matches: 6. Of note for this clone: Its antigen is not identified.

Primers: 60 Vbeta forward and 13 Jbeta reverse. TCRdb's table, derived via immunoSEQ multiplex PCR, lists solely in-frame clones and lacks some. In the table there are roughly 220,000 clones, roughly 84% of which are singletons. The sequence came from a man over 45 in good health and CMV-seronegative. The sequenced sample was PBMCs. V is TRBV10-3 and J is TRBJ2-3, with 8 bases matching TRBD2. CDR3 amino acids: CAISDAGGRNTQYF. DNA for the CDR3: TGTGCCATCAGTGACGCGGGGGGTCGGAATACGCAGTATTTT.